One T cell receptor (beta chain) is described in this entry. What it binds is unknown. The entry originates in a study of shared clonotypes between healthy human individuals. Whole-study findings and limits: The study's rarefaction showed incomplete sorted-subset sequencing despite large depth. It was the non-shared clonotypes that had lower generation probabilities than clonotypes shared by all four donors.

V lost 5 bases to trimming and J lost 4 bases, with 14 bases between them. Germline CDR1 reads SGHVS; CDR2 reads FNYEAQ. CDR3 length equals 14 residues. TCRdb keeps only in-frame clones here, not all; method: immunoSEQ multiplex PCR. This sample carries some 2 million clones, around 95% of them seen once, and the ten largest clones take approximately 0.13%. The chain combines TRBV7-6 with TRBJ1-1, with D unresolved. The receptor was derived from a man in his late teens or twenties in good health. Sequencing was performed on naive CD4+ T cells sorted from blood. Stated subset: CD45RA+ positively selected. DNA for the CDR3: TGTGCCAGCAGCGTAGTACAAGGACCCACTGAAGCTTTCTTT. Its translation: CASSVVQGPTEAFF.